A single sample is the source of the 29 T cell receptor beta chains below, sequenced in a study of beta chain features in type 1 diabetes. TCRB transcripts that were expressed got sequenced, as all of the isolated RNA had been reverse transcribed. The table came from immunoSEQ multiplex PCR; TCRdb's copy has only in-frame clones and leaves some out. The sample lists roughly 140,000 clones, around 7% occurring once. The specimen was central memory CD4+ T cells from blood. Receptor source: a woman younger than 45 in good health.

V and J are TRBV2 and TRBJ2-5, with D perhaps matching TRBD1 (7 bases). Germline CDR1 and CDR2: SNHLY and FYNNEI. The CDR3 totals 17 residues. Trimming took off 2 bases at V and 0 bases at J, with 16 bases between the two ends. Here the CDR3 reads CASSERRGLEYQETQYF. The DNA for the CDR3 is TGTGCCAGCAGTGAAAGGAGGGGGCTAGAGTACCAAGAGACCCAGTACTTC.

This clone was counted between two and nine times. The genes are TRBV7-8 and TRBJ2-7; D is perhaps TRBD1 (6 bases). Trimming left V 3 bases short and J 0 bases short, with 9 bases between. There are 14 residues in the CDR3. Looked up from germline, CDR1 is SGHVS and CDR2 is FQNEAQ. The CDR3 loop reads CASSFGQRSYEQYF. CDR3 coding DNA: TGTGCCAGCAGCTTTGGACAGCGCTCCTACGAGCAGTACTTC.

The chain joins TRBV9 to TRBJ2-7, with D uncertain. The CDR3 is made up of 14 amino acids. The V end was cut by 0 bases, the J end by 1 base, with 8 bases between. CDR1 and CDR2 from the germline V gene are SGDLS and YYNGEE. The CDR3: CASSVVPTSYEQYF. The CDR3 DNA reads as TGTGCCAGCAGCGTAGTCCCGACTTCCTACGAGCAGTACTTC.

The sample holds a few counts of this clone. V gene TRBV2 combines with J gene TRBJ2-1; 12 bases agree with TRBD2. The V segment lost 8 bases and the J segment 0 bases; nucleotides outside the gene matches: 5. This CDR3 comprises 16 residues. Per the germline V gene, CDR1 is SNHLY and CDR2 is FYNNEI. The CDR3 region is CASGLAGGSSYNEQFF. The CDR3 region has the DNA TGTGCCAGCGGGCTAGCGGGAGGGAGCTCCTACAATGAGCAGTTCTTC.

This chain connects TRBV5-6 to TRBJ2-1; TRBD2 matches 12 bases. The CDR3 length is 19 residues. V shed 4 bases, J shed 7 bases, and the junction held 18 bases outside the gene matches. CDR1 is SGHDT, CDR2 YYEEEE, per germline. The CDR3 reads CASSHRQSSSGRESNEQFF. DNA of the CDR3: TGTGCCAGCAGCCACAGACAGTCTTCTAGCGGGAGGGAGAGTAATGAGCAGTTCTTC.

This clone was counted many times. The chain recombines TRBV4-3 with TRBJ2-3; D gene unclear. V lost 1 base, J lost 0 bases, and 11 bases lay in between. The CDR3 covers 16 residues. Germline V gene sequence: CDR1 LGHNA, CDR2 YSLEER. The CDR3 DNA sequence: TGCGCCAGCAGCCAAGCGGCAGGTTATAGCACAGATACGCAGTATTTT. Translating it yields CASSQAAGYSTDTQYF.

This clone was detected only a few times. CDR3 DNA sequence: TGCAGCGTTGCATACGCGGGCACAGATACGCAGTATTTT. Translation gives CSVAYAGTDTQYF. The J gene is TRBJ2-3, the V gene TRBV29-1, with D uncertain. Trimming took 4 bases from V and 1 from J, leaving 9 bases between them. The CDR3 loop spans 13 amino acids. Germline CDR1 reads SQVTM; CDR2 reads ANQGSEA.

This rearrangement joins TRBV4-3 to TRBJ1-1; no clear D. Germline V gene lookup returns CDR1 LGHNA and CDR2 YSLEER. CDR3 length: 15 amino acids. V was shortened by 0 bases and J by 8 bases, with 16 bases between the two germline ends. The CDR3 protein is CASSQELRESEEAFF. The CDR3 DNA is TGCGCCAGCAGCCAAGAATTACGCGAATCTGAGGAAGCTTTCTTT.

The chain joins TRBV7-2 to TRBJ2-5, with D hard to call. Trimming took off 1 base at V and 3 bases at J, with 6 bases between the two ends. The CDR3 has 13 residues. Germline V gene data show CDR1 as SGHTA and CDR2 as FQGNSA. CDR3 bases: TGTGCCAGCAGCTTAGGTCCCGAAGAGACCCAGTACTTC. Protein sequence: CASSLGPEETQYF.

The rearrangement links TRBV27 to TRBJ2-7, with D possibly TRBD1 on 5 matching bases. V was clipped by 3 bases and J by 6 bases, with 15 bases between them. The CDR3 runs 14 residues. The germline gives CDR1 MNHEY, CDR2 SMNVEV (reference sequence). The CDR3 spells CASSLGPGLSEQYF. The CDR3 region has the DNA TGTGCCAGCAGTTTGGGTCCAGGGCTCTCCGAGCAGTACTTC.

The chain is built from TRBV7-8 and TRBJ1-2; TRBD1 is a possible D gene (5 bases). This CDR3 spans 14 amino acids. From germline, CDR1 is SGHVS and CDR2 FQNEAQ. V gave up 5 bases and J gave up 4 bases, with 14 bases separating them. CDR3 region: CASSRDGGSYGYTF. DNA for the CDR3: TGTGCCAGCAGCAGGGACGGGGGGAGCTATGGCTACACCTTC.

DNA of the CDR3: TGTGCCAGCAGCTCTCGGGGGACAGCGTTTGGCACGGGAAAACTGTTTTTT. Its protein product is CASSSRGTAFGTGKLFF. The J gene is TRBJ1-4, the V gene TRBV5-6, with 7 bases lining up with TRBD1. The trim removed 3 bases at V and 10 bases at J, leaving 18 bases unmatched. CDR3 size: 17 residues. CDR1 SGHDT and CDR2 YYEEEE come from the germline V gene.

The chain is built from TRBV7-5 and TRBJ2-7; no DNA check was done on the table's D call, TRBD2. TRBV7-5 is a documented pseudogene. The CDR3 is made up of 14 amino acids. CDR3 coding DNA: TGTGCCAGCAGTGGGACTAGCGCCACCTACGAGCAGTACTTC. This sequence encodes CASSGTSATYEQYF.

The rearrangement links TRBV5-4 to TRBJ2-6; no definite D call. Germline V gives CDR1 SGHNT, CDR2 YYREEE (reference sequence). V was clipped by 4 bases and J by 0 bases, with 11 bases between them. The CDR3 runs to 16 residues. This chain's CDR3 is CASSQDSTSGANVLTF. DNA of the CDR3: TGTGCCAGCAGCCAAGATTCTACCTCTGGGGCCAACGTCCTGACTTTC.

V is TRBV6-4 and J is TRBJ2-1; 10 bases align to TRBD2. The J segment lost 5 bases and the V segment lost 2 bases, leaving 9 bases of the junction unmatched. This CDR3 region has 17 residues. Germline CDR1 MRHNA, CDR2 SNTAGT. The chain's CDR3 is CASSDPRTSGRNNEQFF. The CDR3 coding sequence is TGTGCCAGCAGTGACCCTAGGACTAGCGGAAGGAACAATGAGCAGTTCTTC.

CDR3 DNA: TGTGCCAGCTCACCAGAAGAGGGGGCATACACTGAAGCTTTCTTT. Its protein product is CASSPEEGAYTEAFF. The rearrangement links TRBV18 to TRBJ1-1; 7 bases line up with TRBD1. After removal of 2 bases from V and 3 bases from J, the junction contained 6 bases not matched to a gene. The CDR3 contains 15 residues. The germline V gene has CDR1 KGHSH and CDR2 LQKENI.

DNA for the CDR3: TGTGCCAGCTCACCCACTACAGAGGGCGGCTACACCTTC. Its protein is CASSPTTEGGYTF. The chain employs TRBV18 and TRBJ1-2; D unclear. This CDR3 has 13 residues. CDR1 and CDR2 (germline): KGHSH, LQKENI. The V end was cut by 3 bases, the J end by 8 bases, with 13 bases between.

There are many counts of this clone. This chain uses TRBV4-3 with TRBJ1-2, with TRBD1 matching over 7 bases. The CDR3 contains 14 residues. V shed 4 bases and J 2 bases; nucleotides not matched to a gene: 4. The germline V gene encodes CDR1 LGHNA and CDR2 YSLEER. The CDR3 nucleotides are TGCGCCAGCAGCCGTCGGGACAGCAACTATGGCTACACCTTC. This sequence encodes CASSRRDSNYGYTF.

The table lists this clone with many counts. This chain joins TRBV30 and TRBJ2-3; TRBD2 aligns across 7 bases. The CDR3 contains 14 residues. Germline CDR1 reads GTSNPN; CDR2 reads SVGIG (reference sequence). V lost 0 bases, J lost 5 bases, and 5 bases stayed unmatched. The CDR3, as DNA: TGTGCCTGGAGTGTGGGCGGGAGTCTAGATACGCAGTATTTT. The encoded protein is CAWSVGGSLDTQYF.

This clone was seen more than once but under ten times. The chain employs TRBV11-3 and TRBJ2-3, with 7 bases matching TRBD2. This CDR3 spans 15 amino acids. The germline gives CDR1 SGHNT, CDR2 YENEEA. J lost 3 bases, V lost 5 bases, and 8 bases had no gene match. The CDR3 loop reads CASSPGGGQTDTQYF. As DNA, the CDR3 is TGTGCCAGCAGCCCGGGGGGAGGGCAGACAGATACGCAGTATTTT.

The rearrangement uses TRBV11-3 and TRBJ2-7, with 8 bases fitting TRBD2. V dropped 2 bases and J dropped 4; count of bases not matched to a gene: 7. The CDR3 sequence is 15 residues long. The V gene's germline CDR1 is SGHNT and CDR2 YENEEA. CDR3 sequence: CASSLRGGFEYEQYF. As DNA, the CDR3 is TGTGCCAGCAGCTTACGGGGGGGCTTTGAATACGAGCAGTACTTC.

This clone was observed a few times. The chain combines TRBV6-6 with TRBJ2-7; no definite D call. The V gene lost 4 bases and the J gene lost 4 bases, with 8 bases spanning the gap. Germline V CDR1 and CDR2: MNHNY, SVGAGI (reference sequence). CDR3 length: 12 residues. CDR3 in amino acids: CASSSSSYEQYF. The CDR3 coding sequence is TGTGCCAGCAGTTCCTCATCGTACGAGCAGTACTTC.

This clone turned up a few times. J is TRBJ2-1 and V is TRBV6-1; 9 nucleotides match TRBD2. Germline V gene data show CDR1 as MNHNS and CDR2 as SASEGT. The junction had 7 bases not matched to a gene; V was cut back by 4 bases and J by 9 bases. The CDR3 sequence is 14 residues long. This CDR3 is CASSVGGRATEQFF. CDR3 in DNA: TGTGCCAGCAGTGTGGGCGGGAGGGCCACTGAGCAGTTCTTC.

This clone turned up a few times. V is TRBV29-1 and J is TRBJ2-3, with 11 positions matching TRBD2. V trimming: 6 bases; J trimming: 8 bases; junction bases outside the gene matches: 10. The CDR3 has 14 amino acids. Germline V gene lookup returns CDR1 SQVTM and CDR2 ANQGSEA. The CDR3 DNA reads as TGCAGCGTCGTAACTAGCGGGGGCCTTCGTACGCAGTATTTT. It encodes CSVVTSGGLRTQYF.

This clone was seen only a few times. V gene TRBV20-1 combines with J gene TRBJ2-1; TRBD2 is a possible D gene (5 bases). The CDR3 consists of 11 residues. V was pared by 3 bases and J by 15 bases, with 15 bases between. Germline V gene lookup returns CDR1 DFQATT and CDR2 SNEGSKA (reference sequence). CDR3 residues: CSASQLVVTFF. The DNA of the CDR3 is TGCAGTGCTAGCCAACTAGTTGTGACGTTCTTC.

J is TRBJ1-3 and V is TRBV2, with D unresolved. This CDR3 region has 14 residues. V lost 2 bases and J 0 bases, leaving 5 bases between the germline ends. Germline values: CDR1 SNHLY, CDR2 FYNNEI. CDR3 in amino acids: CASSEPSSGNTIYF. The CDR3 DNA reads TGTGCCAGCAGTGAACCGAGCTCTGGAAACACCATATATTTT.

V is TRBV29-1 and J is TRBJ2-3, with D possibly being TRBD1 (6 bases). This CDR3 has 13 residues. V gave up 4 bases and J gave up 1 base, with 9 bases separating them. Germline CDR1 reads SQVTM; CDR2 reads ANQGSEA. The CDR3 loop is CSVAPGGTDTQYF. The CDR3 region has the DNA TGCAGCGTTGCGCCAGGGGGCACAGATACGCAGTATTTT.

J is TRBJ2-5 and V is TRBV5-4; the match to TRBD2 covers 7 bases. The CDR3 is 16 amino acids. V shed 4 bases and J 4 bases; nucleotides not matched to a gene: 13. CDR1 and CDR2 (germline): SGHNT, YYREEE (reference sequence). In DNA, the CDR3 is TGTGCCAGCAGCCACGGTCCGGTCAGGGAGGGAGAGACCCAGTACTTC. Encoded protein: CASSHGPVREGETQYF.

This clone was counted between two and nine times. The junction and the germline gene differ at one end; a read error may be behind it. The chain employs TRBV7-9 and TRBJ2-3; TRBD2 matches at 7 bases. The germline V gene encodes CDR1 SEHNR and CDR2 FQNEAQ (reference sequence). The CDR3 runs 15 residues. As DNA, the CDR3 is TGCGCCAGCAGCCAAGGCGGGAGTCGCACAGATACGCAGTATTTT. Amino acid sequence: CASSQGGSRTDTQYF. Full variable domain (remainder filled in from reference TRBV7-9 and TRBJ2-3): DTGVSQNPRHKITKRGQNVTFRCDPISEHNRLYWYRQTLGQGPEFLTYFQNEAQLEKSRLLSDRFSAERPKGSFSTLEIQRTEQGDSAMYLCASSQGGSRTDTQYFGPGTRLTVL.